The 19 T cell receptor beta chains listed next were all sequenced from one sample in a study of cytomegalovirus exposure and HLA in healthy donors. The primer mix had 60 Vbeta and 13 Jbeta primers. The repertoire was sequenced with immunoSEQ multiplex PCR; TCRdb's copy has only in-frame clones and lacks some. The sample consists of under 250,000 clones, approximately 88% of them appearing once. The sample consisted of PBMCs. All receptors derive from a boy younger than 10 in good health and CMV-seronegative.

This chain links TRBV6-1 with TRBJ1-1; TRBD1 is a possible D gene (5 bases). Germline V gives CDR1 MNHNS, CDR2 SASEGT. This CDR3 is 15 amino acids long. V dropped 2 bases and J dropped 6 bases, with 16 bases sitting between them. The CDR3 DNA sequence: TGTGCCAGCAGTGAAACCCGGGGGTTTGGGGCTGAAGCTTTCTTT. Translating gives CASSETRGFGAEAFF.

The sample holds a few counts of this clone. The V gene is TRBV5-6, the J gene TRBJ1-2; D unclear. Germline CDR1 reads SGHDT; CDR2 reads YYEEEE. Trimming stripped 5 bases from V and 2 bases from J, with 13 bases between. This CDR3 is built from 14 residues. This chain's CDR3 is CASSLGDLNYGYTF. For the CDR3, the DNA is TGTGCCAGCAGTCTAGGTGATCTCAACTATGGCTACACCTTC.

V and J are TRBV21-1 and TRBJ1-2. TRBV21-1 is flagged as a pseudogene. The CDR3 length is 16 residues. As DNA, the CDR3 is TGTGCCAGCAGCCTGAGAGGGCAAGTCACTAACTATGGCTACACCTTC. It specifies CASSLRGQVTNYGYTF.

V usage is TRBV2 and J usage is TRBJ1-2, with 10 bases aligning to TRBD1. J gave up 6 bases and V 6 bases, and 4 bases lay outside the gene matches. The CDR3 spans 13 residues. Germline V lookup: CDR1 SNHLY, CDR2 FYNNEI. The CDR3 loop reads CASRAGTGDGYTF. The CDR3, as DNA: TGTGCCAGCAGAGCCGGGACAGGGGATGGCTACACCTTC.

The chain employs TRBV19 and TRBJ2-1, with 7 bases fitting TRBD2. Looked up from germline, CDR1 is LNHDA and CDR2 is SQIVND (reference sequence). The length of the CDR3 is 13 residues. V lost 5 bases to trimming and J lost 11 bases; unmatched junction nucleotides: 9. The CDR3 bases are TGTGCCAGTAGTTCCTCTAGCGGCCTTAAGCAGTTCTTC. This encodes CASSSSSGLKQFF.

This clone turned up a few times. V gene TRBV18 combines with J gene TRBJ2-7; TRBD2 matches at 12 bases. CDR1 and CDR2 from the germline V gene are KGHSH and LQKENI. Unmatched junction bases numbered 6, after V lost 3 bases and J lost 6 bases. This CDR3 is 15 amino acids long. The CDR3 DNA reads TGTGCCAGCTCACCGCCGGGACTAGCGGGCGGCGAGCAGTACTTC. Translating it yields CASSPPGLAGGEQYF.

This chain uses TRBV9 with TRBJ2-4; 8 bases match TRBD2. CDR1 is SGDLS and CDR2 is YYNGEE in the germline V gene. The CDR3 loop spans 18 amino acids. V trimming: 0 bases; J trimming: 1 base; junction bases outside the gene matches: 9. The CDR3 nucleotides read TGTGCCAGCAGCGTAGGTCCCGGACTAGCCGATGCCAAAAACATTCAGTACTTC. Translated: CASSVGPGLADAKNIQYF.

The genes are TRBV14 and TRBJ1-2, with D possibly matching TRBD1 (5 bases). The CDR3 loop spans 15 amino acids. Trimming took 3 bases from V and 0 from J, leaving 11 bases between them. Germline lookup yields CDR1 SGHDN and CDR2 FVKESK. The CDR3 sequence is CASSQLGGTNYGYTF. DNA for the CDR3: TGTGCCAGCAGCCAGCTCGGGGGAACTAACTATGGCTACACCTTC.

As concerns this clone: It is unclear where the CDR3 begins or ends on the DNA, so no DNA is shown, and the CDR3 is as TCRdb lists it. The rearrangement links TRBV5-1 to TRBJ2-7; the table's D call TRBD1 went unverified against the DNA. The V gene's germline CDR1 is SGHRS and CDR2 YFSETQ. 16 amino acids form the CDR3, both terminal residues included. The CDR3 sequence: CASLFGPGASTYEQYF.

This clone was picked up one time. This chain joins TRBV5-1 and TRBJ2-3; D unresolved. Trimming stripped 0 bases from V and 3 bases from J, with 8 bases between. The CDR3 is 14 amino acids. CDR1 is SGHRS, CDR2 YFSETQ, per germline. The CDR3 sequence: CASSLAVSTDTQYF. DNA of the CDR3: TGCGCCAGCAGCTTGGCGGTTTCTACAGATACGCAGTATTTT.

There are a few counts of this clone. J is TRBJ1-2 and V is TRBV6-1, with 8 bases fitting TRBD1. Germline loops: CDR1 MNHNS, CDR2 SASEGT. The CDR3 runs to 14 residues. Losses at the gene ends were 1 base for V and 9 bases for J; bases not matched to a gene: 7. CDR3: CASSEGTGTPRYTF. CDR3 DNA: TGTGCCAGCAGTGAAGGGACAGGGACACCACGCTACACCTTC.

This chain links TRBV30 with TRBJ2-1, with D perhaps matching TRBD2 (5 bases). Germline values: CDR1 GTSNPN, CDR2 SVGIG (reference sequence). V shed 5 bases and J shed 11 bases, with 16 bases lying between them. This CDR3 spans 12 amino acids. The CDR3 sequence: CAWQAGPGKQFF. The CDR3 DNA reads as TGTGCCTGGCAAGCTGGCCCCGGGAAGCAGTTCTTC.

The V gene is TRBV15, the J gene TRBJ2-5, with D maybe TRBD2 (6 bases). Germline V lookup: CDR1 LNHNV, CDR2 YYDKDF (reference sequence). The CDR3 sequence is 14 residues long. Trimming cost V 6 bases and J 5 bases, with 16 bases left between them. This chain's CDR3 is CATRRFAGRETQYF. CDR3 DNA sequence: TGTGCCACCAGGCGTTTTGCGGGGCGGGAGACCCAGTACTTC.

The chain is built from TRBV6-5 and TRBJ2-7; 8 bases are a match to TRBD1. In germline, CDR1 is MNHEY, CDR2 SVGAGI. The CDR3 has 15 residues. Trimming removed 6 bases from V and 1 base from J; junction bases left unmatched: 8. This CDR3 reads CASRTSGTGSYEQYF. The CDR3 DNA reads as TGTGCCAGCAGGACTTCCGGGACAGGATCCTACGAGCAGTACTTC.

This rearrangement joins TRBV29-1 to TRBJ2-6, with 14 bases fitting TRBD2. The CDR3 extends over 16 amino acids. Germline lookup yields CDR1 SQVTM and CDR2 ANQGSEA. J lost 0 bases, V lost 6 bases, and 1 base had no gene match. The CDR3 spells CSVGTSGSSGANVLTF. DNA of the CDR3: TGCAGCGTCGGGACTAGCGGGAGCTCTGGGGCCAACGTCCTGACTTTC.

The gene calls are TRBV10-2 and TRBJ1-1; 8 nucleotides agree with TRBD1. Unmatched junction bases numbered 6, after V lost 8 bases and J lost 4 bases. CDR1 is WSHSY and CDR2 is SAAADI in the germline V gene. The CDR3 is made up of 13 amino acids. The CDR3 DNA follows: TGCGCCAGCTGTGGACAGGGCGGCACTGAAGCTTTCTTT. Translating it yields CASCGQGGTEAFF.

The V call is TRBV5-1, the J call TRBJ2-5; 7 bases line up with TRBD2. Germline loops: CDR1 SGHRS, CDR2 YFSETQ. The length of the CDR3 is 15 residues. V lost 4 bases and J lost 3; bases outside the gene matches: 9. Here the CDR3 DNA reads TGCGCCAGCAGCAGGTCGGGACTAAAGGAAGAGACCCAGTACTTC. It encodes CASSRSGLKEETQYF.

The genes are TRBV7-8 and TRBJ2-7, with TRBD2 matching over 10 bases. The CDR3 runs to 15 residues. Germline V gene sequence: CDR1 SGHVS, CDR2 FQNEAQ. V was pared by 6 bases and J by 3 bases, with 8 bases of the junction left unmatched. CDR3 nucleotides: TGTGCCAGCAGTGGTCCTAGCGGGGGAAACTACGAGCAGTACTTC. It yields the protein CASSGPSGGNYEQYF.

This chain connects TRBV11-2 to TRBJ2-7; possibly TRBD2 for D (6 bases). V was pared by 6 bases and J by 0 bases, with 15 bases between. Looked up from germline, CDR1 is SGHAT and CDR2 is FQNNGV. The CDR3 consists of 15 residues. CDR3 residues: CASRYGTGVSYEQYF. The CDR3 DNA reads TGTGCCAGCAGATACGGGACGGGGGTCTCCTACGAGCAGTACTTC.